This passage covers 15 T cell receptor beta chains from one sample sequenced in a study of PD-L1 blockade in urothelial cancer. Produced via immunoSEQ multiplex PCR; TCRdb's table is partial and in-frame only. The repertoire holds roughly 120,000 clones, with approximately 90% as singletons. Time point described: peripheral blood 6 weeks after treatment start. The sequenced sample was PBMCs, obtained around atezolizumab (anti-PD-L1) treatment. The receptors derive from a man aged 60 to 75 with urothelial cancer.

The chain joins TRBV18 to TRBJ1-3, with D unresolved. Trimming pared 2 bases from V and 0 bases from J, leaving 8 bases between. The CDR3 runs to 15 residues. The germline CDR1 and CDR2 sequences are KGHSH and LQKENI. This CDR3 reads CASSPAQSSGNTIYF. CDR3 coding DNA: TGTGCCAGCTCACCAGCACAGAGCTCTGGAAACACCATATATTTT.

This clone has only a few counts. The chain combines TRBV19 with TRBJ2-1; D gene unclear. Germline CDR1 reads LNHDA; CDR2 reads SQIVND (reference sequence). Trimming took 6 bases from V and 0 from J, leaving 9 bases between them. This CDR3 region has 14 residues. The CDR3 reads CASSKISSYNEQFF. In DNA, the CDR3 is TGTGCCAGTAGCAAAATTAGCTCCTACAATGAGCAGTTCTTC.

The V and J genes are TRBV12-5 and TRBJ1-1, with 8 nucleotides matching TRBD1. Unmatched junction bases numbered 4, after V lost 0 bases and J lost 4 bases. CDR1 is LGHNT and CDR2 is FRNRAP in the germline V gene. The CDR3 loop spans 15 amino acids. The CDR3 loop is CASGLVAGGVTEAFF. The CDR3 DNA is TGTGCTAGTGGTTTGGTCGCAGGGGGCGTCACTGAAGCTTTCTTT.

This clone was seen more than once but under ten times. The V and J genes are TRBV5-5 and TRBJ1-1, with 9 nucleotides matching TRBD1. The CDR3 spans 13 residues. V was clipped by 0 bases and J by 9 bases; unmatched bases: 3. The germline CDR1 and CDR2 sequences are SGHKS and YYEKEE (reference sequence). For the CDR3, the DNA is TGTGCCAGCAGCTTGGGAGGGACAGGGCAAGCTTTCTTT. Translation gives CASSLGGTGQAFF.

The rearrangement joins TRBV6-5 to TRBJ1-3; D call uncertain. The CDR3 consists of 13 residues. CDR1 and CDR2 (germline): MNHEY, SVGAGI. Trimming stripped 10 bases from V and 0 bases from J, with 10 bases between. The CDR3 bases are TGTGCCACCGCGGTGAACTCTGGAAACACCATATATTTT. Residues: CATAVNSGNTIYF.

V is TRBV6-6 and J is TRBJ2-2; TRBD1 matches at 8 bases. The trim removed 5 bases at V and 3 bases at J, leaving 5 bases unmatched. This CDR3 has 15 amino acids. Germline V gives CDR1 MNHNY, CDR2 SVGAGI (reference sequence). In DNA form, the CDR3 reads TGTGCCAGCAGTCCAGGGGGCGCAGACACCGGGGAGCTGTTTTTT. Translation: CASSPGGADTGELFF.

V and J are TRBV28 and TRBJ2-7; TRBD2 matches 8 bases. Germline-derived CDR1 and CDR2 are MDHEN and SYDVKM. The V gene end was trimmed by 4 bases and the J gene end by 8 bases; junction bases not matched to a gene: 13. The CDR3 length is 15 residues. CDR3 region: CASSSLAGLWEQQYF. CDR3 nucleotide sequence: TGTGCCAGCAGTTCCTTAGCGGGACTATGGGAGCAGCAGTACTTC.

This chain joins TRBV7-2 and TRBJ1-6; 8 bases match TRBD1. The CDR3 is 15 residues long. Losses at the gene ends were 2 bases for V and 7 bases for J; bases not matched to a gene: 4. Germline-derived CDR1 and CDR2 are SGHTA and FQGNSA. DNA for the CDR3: TGTGCCAGCAGCTTAATAGGGGACAGGAATTCACCCCTCCACTTT. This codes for CASSLIGDRNSPLHF. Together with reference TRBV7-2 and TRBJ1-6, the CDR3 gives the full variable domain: GAGVSQSPSNKVTEKGKDVELRCDPISGHTALYWYRQSLGQGLEFLIYFQGNSAPDKSGLPSDRFSAERTGGSVSTLTIQRTQQEDSAVYLCASSLIGDRNSPLHFGNGTRLTVT.

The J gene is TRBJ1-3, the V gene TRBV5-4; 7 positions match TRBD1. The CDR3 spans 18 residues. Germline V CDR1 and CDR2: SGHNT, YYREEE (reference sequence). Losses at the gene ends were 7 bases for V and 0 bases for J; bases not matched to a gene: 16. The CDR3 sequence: CASLPGGLLPFSGNTIYF. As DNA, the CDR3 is TGTGCCAGCCTACCAGGGGGGTTACTACCCTTCTCTGGAAACACCATATATTTT.

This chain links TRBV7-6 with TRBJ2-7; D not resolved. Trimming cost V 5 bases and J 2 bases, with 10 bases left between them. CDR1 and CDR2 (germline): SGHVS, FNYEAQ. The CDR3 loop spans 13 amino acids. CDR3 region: CASSPSAAYEQYF. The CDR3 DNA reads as TGTGCCAGCAGCCCGAGCGCGGCCTACGAGCAGTACTTC.

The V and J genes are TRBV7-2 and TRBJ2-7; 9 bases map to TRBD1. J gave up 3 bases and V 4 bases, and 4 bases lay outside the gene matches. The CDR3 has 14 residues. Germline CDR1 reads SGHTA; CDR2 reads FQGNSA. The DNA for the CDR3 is TGTGCCAGCAGCTCGACAGGGGGGGTCTACGAGCAGTACTTC. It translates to CASSSTGGVYEQYF.

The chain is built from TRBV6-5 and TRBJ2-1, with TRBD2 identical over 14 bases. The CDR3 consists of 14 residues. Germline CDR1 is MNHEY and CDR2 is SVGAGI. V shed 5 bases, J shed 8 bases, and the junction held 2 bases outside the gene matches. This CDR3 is CASSMGLAGDEQFF. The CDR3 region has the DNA TGTGCCAGCAGTATGGGACTAGCGGGAGATGAGCAGTTCTTC.

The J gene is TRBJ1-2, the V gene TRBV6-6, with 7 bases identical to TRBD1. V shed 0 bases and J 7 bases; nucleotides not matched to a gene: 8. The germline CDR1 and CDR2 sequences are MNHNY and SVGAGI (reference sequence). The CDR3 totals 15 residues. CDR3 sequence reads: CASSYSGSGGGGYTF. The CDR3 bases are TGTGCCAGCAGTTACTCTGGGTCAGGGGGAGGTGGCTACACCTTC.

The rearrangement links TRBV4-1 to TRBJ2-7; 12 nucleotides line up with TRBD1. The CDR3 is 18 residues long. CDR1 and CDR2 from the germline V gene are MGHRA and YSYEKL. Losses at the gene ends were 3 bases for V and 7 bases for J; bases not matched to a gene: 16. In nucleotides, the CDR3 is TGCGCCAGCAGCCACGATCGTGGGGGGACAGGGGGCGCGGGGGAGCAGTACTTC. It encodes CASSHDRGGTGGAGEQYF.

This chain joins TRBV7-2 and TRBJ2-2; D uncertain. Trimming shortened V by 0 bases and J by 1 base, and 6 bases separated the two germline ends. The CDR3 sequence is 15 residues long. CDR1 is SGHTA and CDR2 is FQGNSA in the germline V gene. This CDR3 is CASSLASGNTGELFF. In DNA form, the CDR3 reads TGTGCCAGCAGCTTAGCTAGTGGGAACACCGGGGAGCTGTTTTTT. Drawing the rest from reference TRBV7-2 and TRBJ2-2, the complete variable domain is GAGVSQSPSNKVTEKGKDVELRCDPISGHTALYWYRQSLGQGLEFLIYFQGNSAPDKSGLPSDRFSAERTGGSVSTLTIQRTQQEDSAVYLCASSLASGNTGELFFGEGSRLTVL.